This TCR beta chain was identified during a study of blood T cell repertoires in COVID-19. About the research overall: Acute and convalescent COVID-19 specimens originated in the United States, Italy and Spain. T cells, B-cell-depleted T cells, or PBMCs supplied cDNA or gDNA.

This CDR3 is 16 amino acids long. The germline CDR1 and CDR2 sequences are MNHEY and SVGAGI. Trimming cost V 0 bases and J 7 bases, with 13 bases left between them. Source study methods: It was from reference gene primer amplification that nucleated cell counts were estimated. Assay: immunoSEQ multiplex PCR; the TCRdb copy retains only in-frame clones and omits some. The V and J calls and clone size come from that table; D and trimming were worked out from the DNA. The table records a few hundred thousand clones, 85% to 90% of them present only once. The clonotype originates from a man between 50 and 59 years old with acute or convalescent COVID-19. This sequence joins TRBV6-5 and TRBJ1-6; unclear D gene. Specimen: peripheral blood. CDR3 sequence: CASSYSRRGTNSPLHF. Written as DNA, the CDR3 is TGTGCCAGCAGTTACTCTCGCCGGGGTACAAATTCACCCCTCCACTTT.